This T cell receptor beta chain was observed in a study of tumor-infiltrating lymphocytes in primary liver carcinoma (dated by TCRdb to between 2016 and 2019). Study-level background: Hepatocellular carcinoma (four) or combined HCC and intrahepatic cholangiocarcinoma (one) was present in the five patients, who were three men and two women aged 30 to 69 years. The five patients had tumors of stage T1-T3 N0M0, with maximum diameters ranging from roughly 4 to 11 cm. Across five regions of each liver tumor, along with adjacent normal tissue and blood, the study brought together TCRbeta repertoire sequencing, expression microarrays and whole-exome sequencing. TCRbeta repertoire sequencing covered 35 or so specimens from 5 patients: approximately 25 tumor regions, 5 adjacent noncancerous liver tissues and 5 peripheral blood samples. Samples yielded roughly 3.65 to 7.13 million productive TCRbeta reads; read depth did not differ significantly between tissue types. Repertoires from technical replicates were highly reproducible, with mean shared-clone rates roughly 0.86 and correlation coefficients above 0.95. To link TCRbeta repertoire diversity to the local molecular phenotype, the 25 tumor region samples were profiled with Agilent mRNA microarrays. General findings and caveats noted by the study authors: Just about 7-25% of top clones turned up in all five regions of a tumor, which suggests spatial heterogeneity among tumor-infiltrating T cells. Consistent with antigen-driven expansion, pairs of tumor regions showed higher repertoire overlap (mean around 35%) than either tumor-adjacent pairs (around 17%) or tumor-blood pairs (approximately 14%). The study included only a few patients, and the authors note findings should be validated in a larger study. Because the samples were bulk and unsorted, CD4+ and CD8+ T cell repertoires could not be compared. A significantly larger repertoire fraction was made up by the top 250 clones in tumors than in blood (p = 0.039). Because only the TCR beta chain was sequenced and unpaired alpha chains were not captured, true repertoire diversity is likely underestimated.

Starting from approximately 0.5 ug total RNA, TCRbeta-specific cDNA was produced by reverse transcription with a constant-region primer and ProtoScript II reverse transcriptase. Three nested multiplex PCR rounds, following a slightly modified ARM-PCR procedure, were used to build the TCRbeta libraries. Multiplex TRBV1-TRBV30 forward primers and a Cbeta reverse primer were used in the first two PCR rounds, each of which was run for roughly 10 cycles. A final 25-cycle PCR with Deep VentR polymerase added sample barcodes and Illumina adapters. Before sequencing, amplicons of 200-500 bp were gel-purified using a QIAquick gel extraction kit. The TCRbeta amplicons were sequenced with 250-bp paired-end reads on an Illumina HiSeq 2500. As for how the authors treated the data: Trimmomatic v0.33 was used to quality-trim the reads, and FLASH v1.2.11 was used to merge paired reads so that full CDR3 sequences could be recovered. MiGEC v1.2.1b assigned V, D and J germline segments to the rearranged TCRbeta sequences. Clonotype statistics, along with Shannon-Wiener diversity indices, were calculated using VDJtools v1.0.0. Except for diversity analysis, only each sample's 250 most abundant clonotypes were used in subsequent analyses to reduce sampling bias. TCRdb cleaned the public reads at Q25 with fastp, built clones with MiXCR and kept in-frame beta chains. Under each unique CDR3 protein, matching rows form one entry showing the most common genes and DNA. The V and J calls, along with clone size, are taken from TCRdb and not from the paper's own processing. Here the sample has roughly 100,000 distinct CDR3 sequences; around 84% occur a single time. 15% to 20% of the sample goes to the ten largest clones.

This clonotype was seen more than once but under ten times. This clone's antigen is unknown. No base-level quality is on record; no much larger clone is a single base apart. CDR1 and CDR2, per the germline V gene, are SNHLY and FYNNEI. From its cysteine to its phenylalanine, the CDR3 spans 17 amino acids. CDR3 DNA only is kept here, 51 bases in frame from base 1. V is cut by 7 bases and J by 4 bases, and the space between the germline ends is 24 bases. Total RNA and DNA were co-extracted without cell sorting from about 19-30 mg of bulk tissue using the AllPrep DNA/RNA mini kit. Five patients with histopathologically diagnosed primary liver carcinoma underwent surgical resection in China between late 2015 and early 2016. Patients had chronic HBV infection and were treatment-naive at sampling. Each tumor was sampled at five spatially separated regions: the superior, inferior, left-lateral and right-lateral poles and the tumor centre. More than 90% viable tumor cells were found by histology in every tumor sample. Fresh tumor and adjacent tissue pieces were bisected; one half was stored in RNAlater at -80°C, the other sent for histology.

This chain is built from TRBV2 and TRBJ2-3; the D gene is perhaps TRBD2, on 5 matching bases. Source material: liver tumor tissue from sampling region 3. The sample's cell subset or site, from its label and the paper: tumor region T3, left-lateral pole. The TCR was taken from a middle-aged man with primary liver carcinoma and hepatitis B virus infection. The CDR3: CASKGGRTSIIADTQYF. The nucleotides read TGTGCCAGCAAAGGAGGTAGAACTAGTATAATCGCAGATACGCAGTATTTT.